The 5 T cell receptor beta chains listed next were all sequenced from one sample in a study of Ad26.COV2.S vaccination and SARS-CoV-2 variants. Data came from immunoSEQ multiplex PCR; TCRdb stores just in-frame clones and leaves some out. The table lists 87,000 or so clones, around 82% of them singletons. The sample was peripheral blood, taken after recovery from COVID-19. The receptors derive from a human donor who had recovered from COVID-19.

This rearrangement joins TRBV12-3 or TRBV12-4 to TRBJ2-2, with D unresolved. The CDR3 sequence is 11 residues long. Trimming removed 8 bases from V and 4 bases from J, with 5 bases in between. The CDR3 DNA is TGTGCCAGCGCAGTCACCGGGGAGCTGTTTTTT. This sequence encodes CASAVTGELFF.

This chain joins TRBV19 and TRBJ1-5; D unresolved. V was cut by 5 bases and J by 7 bases, with 21 bases left in between. This CDR3 is 16 amino acids long. Germline values: CDR1 LNHDA, CDR2 SQIVND (reference sequence). The CDR3 nucleotides are TGTGCCAGTAGTTCCCGCGGGAGAGATCTCGGGCAGCCCCAGCATTTT. Residues: CASSSRGRDLGQPQHF.

This clone was recorded only once. The CDR3 region has the DNA TGTGCTAGTGGTACTGGACTGGGGCAAAACATTCAGTACTTC. It codes for CASGTGLGQNIQYF. The V and J genes are TRBV12-5 and TRBJ2-4, with D perhaps matching TRBD1 or TRBD2 (5 bases each). The V and J ends lost 5 bases and 5 bases respectively, with 13 bases between them. Looked up from germline, CDR1 is LGHNT and CDR2 is FRNRAP. The CDR3 runs 14 residues.

The rearrangement uses TRBV19 and TRBJ1-5; D unresolved. This CDR3 is built from 15 residues. Trimming shortened V by 7 bases and J by 5 bases, and 18 bases separated the two germline ends. Germline V gene data show CDR1 as LNHDA and CDR2 as SQIVND (reference sequence). CDR3 sequence: CASNNSPGGYQPQHF. The CDR3 DNA reads TGTGCCAGTAATAATAGCCCTGGTGGTTATCAGCCCCAGCATTTT.

The chain couples TRBV29-1 to TRBJ1-5; 7 bases are shared with TRBD1. Germline lookup yields CDR1 SQVTM and CDR2 ANQGSEA. After removal of 6 bases from V and 2 bases from J, the junction contained 16 bases not matched to a gene. This CDR3 is 17 amino acids long. Written as DNA, the CDR3 is TGCAGCGTCTATAGGCCAGGGGGGTTTAGAGGCAATCAGCCCCAGCATTTT. This codes for CSVYRPGGFRGNQPQHF.